The next 32 T cell receptor beta chains were all read from a single sample in a study of CD8 T cells in Susac syndrome. Random-hexamer reverse transcription was applied to roughly 0.5 to 1 ug RNA. TCRdb itself ran the immunoSEQ multiplex PCR reads through MiXCR, one entry per CDR3 protein. Among some 190,000 distinct CDR3 sequences, over 90% were seen once, and the ten largest hold approximately 0.15%. The sequenced sample was CD4+ T cells from PBMCs. Every receptor here comes from a human donor with Susac syndrome.

Written as DNA, the CDR3 is TGCAGTGCTAGACGCGGGACACCCTACAATGAGCAGTTCTTC. Its protein product is CSARRGTPYNEQFF. This rearrangement joins TRBV20-1 to TRBJ2-1, with D possibly called TRBD1 or TRBD2 (6 bases each). This CDR3 spans 14 amino acids. Trimming pared 2 bases from V and 2 bases from J, leaving 10 bases between. Germline CDR1 and CDR2: DFQATT and SNEGSKA (reference sequence).

The J gene is TRBJ2-1, the V gene TRBV7-2, with D tentatively TRBD1 or TRBD2 (6 bases each). The CDR3 is made up of 15 amino acids. The V end was cut by 1 base, the J end by 2 bases, with 9 bases between. Germline V gives CDR1 SGHTA, CDR2 FQGNSA. The CDR3 DNA sequence: TGTGCCAGCAGCTTAGGAGGGGGGACCTACAATGAGCAGTTCTTC. It translates to CASSLGGGTYNEQFF.

V is TRBV20-1 and J is TRBJ2-3, with 8 bases fitting TRBD2. V shed 3 bases, J shed 6 bases, and the junction held 14 bases outside the gene matches. Germline CDR1 reads DFQATT; CDR2 reads SNEGSKA (reference sequence). CDR3 length equals 16 residues. CDR3 protein: CSASPGREGIRDTQYF. The DNA for the CDR3 is TGCAGTGCTAGCCCCGGCCGGGAGGGGATCAGGGATACGCAGTATTTT.

The V gene is TRBV28, the J gene TRBJ1-5; 8 bases fit TRBD1. The germline V gene encodes CDR1 MDHEN and CDR2 SYDVKM. This CDR3 is built from 16 residues. After removal of 5 bases from V and 1 base from J, the junction contained 7 bases not matched to a gene. DNA of the CDR3: TGTGCCAGCAGTCCATCAAGGACAGGGAGCAATCAGCCCCAGCATTTT. It codes for CASSPSRTGSNQPQHF.

The chain joins TRBV29-1 to TRBJ2-7; D is unresolved. Per the germline V gene, CDR1 is SQVTM and CDR2 is ANQGSEA. Trimming removed 7 bases from V and 2 bases from J, with 12 bases in between. There are 12 residues in the CDR3. CDR3 coding DNA: TGCAGCGCCGAGGCCACCACCTACGAGCAGTACTTC. It translates to CSAEATTYEQYF.

The gene calls are TRBV10-3 and TRBJ1-1, with no clear D. The CDR3 runs 15 residues. V was pared by 6 bases and J by 3 bases, with 17 bases between. The germline CDR1 and CDR2 sequences are ENHRY and SYGVKD. This chain's CDR3 is CAISGGSRLDTEAFF. The CDR3 DNA is TGTGCCATCAGCGGAGGATCGAGGTTGGACACTGAAGCTTTCTTT.

The count of this clonotype is one. The chain combines TRBV20-1 with TRBJ2-1; 8 bases fit TRBD2. J lost 0 bases, V lost 4 bases, and 5 bases had no gene match. The CDR3 length is 15 residues. In germline, CDR1 is DFQATT, CDR2 SNEGSKA (reference sequence). CDR3: CSAISGASSYNEQFF. CDR3 sequence (DNA): TGCAGTGCTATTAGCGGGGCGAGCTCCTACAATGAGCAGTTCTTC.

This clonotype was detected only once. This chain links TRBV11-1 with TRBJ1-1; 7 bases are a match to TRBD1. V shed 8 bases, J shed 3 bases, and the junction held 6 bases outside the gene matches. Germline V CDR1 and CDR2: SGHAT, FQDESV (reference sequence). The CDR3 has 13 amino acids. As DNA, the CDR3 is TGTGCCAGCGGATCCGACAGGGACACTGAAGCTTTCTTT. It codes for CASGSDRDTEAFF.

The chain employs TRBV12-3 or TRBV12-4 and TRBJ1-6; 10 bases map to TRBD1. The CDR3 contains 14 residues. Germline trimming cut 3 bases from V and 9 bases from J; bases unmatched to any gene: 2. The CDR3 DNA reads TGTGCCAGCAGTTTTGGACAGGGGGGTTCACCCCTCCACTTT. It translates to CASSFGQGGSPLHF.

The count of this clonotype is one. This chain connects TRBV19 to TRBJ2-2, with D possibly TRBD2 on 6 matching bases. This CDR3 spans 13 amino acids. V was cut by 3 bases and J by 6 bases, with 8 bases left in between. Germline V gene lookup returns CDR1 LNHDA and CDR2 SQIVND (reference sequence). DNA of the CDR3: TGTGCCAGTAGTATGGGGGAGGCCGGGGAGCTGTTTTTT. Its protein product is CASSMGEAGELFF.

This chain's CDR3 is CASRVQGTGEAFF. The CDR3 nucleotides read TGTGCCAGCAGAGTGCAGGGGACGGGTGAAGCTTTCTTT. The V and J genes are TRBV12-3 or TRBV12-4 and TRBJ1-1; D might be TRBD1 (6 bases). The CDR3 has 13 residues. Deletions cut 6 bases from V and 7 bases from J, with 15 bases between.

The V and J genes are TRBV30 and TRBJ1-2; unclear D gene. CDR3 size: 12 residues. Trimming took 0 bases from V and 8 from J, leaving 10 bases between them. Germline CDR1 is GTSNPN and CDR2 is SVGIG (reference sequence). CDR3 loop: CAWSVQRGGYTF. CDR3 nucleotide sequence: TGTGCCTGGAGTGTACAAAGAGGGGGCTACACCTTC.

This clonotype was seen a single time. This chain connects TRBV20-1 to TRBJ2-1, with 15 bases matching TRBD2. From germline, CDR1 is DFQATT and CDR2 SNEGSKA (reference sequence). J lost 8 bases, V lost 5 bases, and 10 bases had no gene match. CDR3 size: 16 residues. The CDR3 sequence: CSAARTSGGEADEQFF. CDR3 DNA sequence: TGCAGTGCTGCCAGGACTAGCGGGGGGGAAGCCGATGAGCAGTTCTTC.

The chain combines TRBV24-1 with TRBJ2-3, with D tentatively TRBD2 (7 bases). Per the germline V gene, CDR1 is KGHDR and CDR2 is SFDVKD. Trimming shortened V by 3 bases and J by 4 bases, and 16 bases separated the two germline ends. The CDR3 runs to 16 residues. The CDR3 DNA reads as TGTGCCACCAGTGATCCGGGGGGCGGCGGTGCAGATACGCAGTATTTT. Translating gives CATSDPGGGGADTQYF.

The chain has TRBV5-6 and TRBJ2-7, with D unclear. V lost 5 bases and J lost 2, with 17 bases in between. CDR1 and CDR2 from the germline V gene are SGHDT and YYEEEE. This CDR3 has 15 residues. CDR3 sequence: CASSLPGPGAYEQYF. The CDR3 bases are TGTGCCAGCAGTCTACCAGGACCGGGCGCCTACGAGCAGTACTTC.

The J gene is TRBJ1-2, the V gene TRBV4-3; possibly TRBD1 for D (6 bases). Germline CDR1 LGHNA, CDR2 YSLEER. The CDR3 loop spans 16 amino acids. Trimming stripped 0 bases from V and 6 bases from J, with 17 bases between. The CDR3 DNA follows: TGCGCCAGCAGCCAAGAGATCGGGACAACCTACCATGGCTACACCTTC. Its translation: CASSQEIGTTYHGYTF.

The chain has TRBV6-2 or TRBV6-3 and TRBJ2-5; tentative D call: TRBD2 (7 bases). The CDR3 contains 15 residues. V lost 2 bases to trimming and J lost 0 bases, with 10 bases between them. CDR1 is MNHEY, CDR2 SVGEGT, per germline. Here the CDR3 DNA reads TGTGCCAGCAGTTACGACGGGGGGCACCAAGAGACCCAGTACTTC. Encoded protein: CASSYDGGHQETQYF.

This chain connects TRBV6-5 to TRBJ2-2; no firm D call. The CDR3 is 12 amino acids. The germline CDR1 and CDR2 sequences are MNHEY and SVGAGI. Trimming pared 3 bases from V and 6 bases from J, leaving 5 bases between. The CDR3 region is CASSYRAGELFF. The CDR3 DNA reads TGTGCCAGCAGTTATAGGGCCGGGGAGCTGTTTTTT.

J is TRBJ2-3 and V is TRBV3-1; TRBD2 might be the D (6 bases). The CDR3 extends over 17 amino acids. The ends were cut back, 3 bases at V and 2 bases at J, with 18 bases in the middle. Germline V gene data show CDR1 as LGHDT and CDR2 as YNNKEL (reference sequence). The CDR3 DNA sequence: TGTGCCAGCAGCCACCGGGGCGGGGTCAAGGACACAGATACGCAGTATTTT. Protein product: CASSHRGGVKDTDTQYF.

The chain carries TRBV6-5 and TRBJ2-1; 9 bases match TRBD1. After removal of 6 bases from V and 6 bases from J, the junction contained 9 bases not matched to a gene. Germline V gene data show CDR1 as MNHEY and CDR2 as SVGAGI. The CDR3 extends over 15 amino acids. The CDR3 DNA reads TGTGCCAGCAGAAAACAGGGGGCGCAACGCAATGAGCAGTTCTTC. This translates into CASRKQGAQRNEQFF.

J is TRBJ1-2 and V is TRBV28, with D maybe TRBD1 (6 bases). This CDR3 is 13 amino acids long. Trimming took off 6 bases at V and 8 bases at J, with 16 bases between the two ends. The V gene's germline CDR1 is MDHEN and CDR2 SYDVKM. DNA for the CDR3: TGTGCCAGCAGAATAGGGTCAGGGGACGGCTACACCTTC. It encodes CASRIGSGDGYTF.

This chain links TRBV11-2 with TRBJ2-6; 7 nucleotides align to TRBD1. Germline V gene lookup returns CDR1 SGHAT and CDR2 FQNNGV. The junction had 27 bases not matched to a gene; V was cut back by 3 bases and J by 10 bases. The CDR3 covers 21 residues. The CDR3 coding sequence is TGTGCCAGCAGCTTTCTCTGGGGTCCGGGTATTAGTGGGACAGCCCAAAACGTCCTGACTTTC. Its translation is CASSFLWGPGISGTAQNVLTF.

The chain combines TRBV18 with TRBJ1-1; D perhaps matches TRBD1 (6 bases). Germline CDR1 reads KGHSH; CDR2 reads LQKENI. The V gene lost 2 bases and the J gene lost 4 bases, with 17 bases spanning the gap. This CDR3 has 16 residues. The CDR3 is CASSPIQGWVVTEAFF. The DNA for the CDR3 is TGTGCCAGCTCACCAATCCAGGGGTGGGTGGTCACTGAAGCTTTCTTT.

The chain joins TRBV5-1 to TRBJ1-1; no clear D. The CDR3 has 13 residues. Trimming took 2 bases from V and 6 from J, leaving 11 bases between them. Germline V CDR1 and CDR2: SGHRS, YFSETQ. The CDR3 DNA reads TGCGCCAGCAGCTTATCAGGCAGTTCTGAAGCTTTCTTT. Protein: CASSLSGSSEAFF.

The chain carries TRBV7-3 and TRBJ2-5; tentatively, D is TRBD1 (6 bases). The germline gives CDR1 SGHTA, CDR2 FQGTGA. Trimming stripped 5 bases from V and 4 bases from J, with 14 bases between. The CDR3 has 14 amino acids. CDR3 sequence reads: CASSPQGEGETQYF. Here the CDR3 DNA reads TGTGCCAGCAGCCCACAGGGAGAGGGAGAGACCCAGTACTTC.

The genes are TRBV7-2 and TRBJ2-3, with 8 bases identical to TRBD2. This CDR3 is 16 amino acids long. V dropped 4 bases and J dropped 3; count of bases not matched to a gene: 9. CDR1 is SGHTA and CDR2 is FQGNSA in the germline V gene. CDR3 residues: CASSSLSGGGTDTQYF. The CDR3 DNA follows: TGTGCCAGCAGCTCCCTTTCGGGGGGGGGTACAGATACGCAGTATTTT. The complete variable domain, with remaining parts taken from reference TRBV7-2 and TRBJ2-3, reads GAGVSQSPSNKVTEKGKDVELRCDPISGHTALYWYRQSLGQGLEFLIYFQGNSAPDKSGLPSDRFSAERTGGSVSTLTIQRTQQEDSAVYLCASSSLSGGGTDTQYFGPGTRLTVL.

The chain is built from TRBV7-2 and TRBJ2-5; 8 bases are shared with TRBD2. CDR1 SGHTA and CDR2 FQGNSA come from the germline V gene. The CDR3 has 16 residues. Trimming at V came to 5 bases and at J to 1 base, leaving 9 bases not matched to a gene. CDR3 region: CASSPGGRGVQETQYF. The CDR3 DNA is TGTGCCAGCAGCCCGGGAGGGCGGGGGGTCCAAGAGACCCAGTACTTC.

The rearrangement uses TRBV6-5 and TRBJ2-3; 10 bases map to TRBD2. J was trimmed by 4 bases and V by 8 bases; bases with no gene match: 6. CDR3 length: 14 amino acids. Germline CDR1 reads MNHEY; CDR2 reads SVGAGI. The CDR3 region is CASLRSGGADTQYF. The CDR3 DNA reads as TGTGCCAGCCTTCGGAGCGGGGGGGCAGATACGCAGTATTTT.

The chain employs TRBV18 and TRBJ1-6; D unclear. The germline CDR1 and CDR2 sequences are KGHSH and LQKENI. V gave up 3 bases and J gave up 5 bases, with 8 bases separating them. The CDR3 extends over 14 amino acids. CDR3 bases: TGTGCCAGCTCACCTGCAGGTCATAATTCACCCCTCCACTTT. Amino acid sequence: CASSPAGHNSPLHF.

Here the CDR3 DNA reads TGTGCCTGGAGTACAGGGGTTGAGCAGCCCCAGCATTTT. Translating gives CAWSTGVEQPQHF. J is TRBJ1-5 and V is TRBV30, with 7 bases matching TRBD1. V lost 2 bases, J lost 7 bases, and 5 bases stayed unmatched. The CDR3 runs 13 residues. CDR1 is GTSNPN, CDR2 SVGIG, per germline (reference sequence).

On this clonotype: Because the CDR3 is missing its conserved closing phenylalanine or tryptophan, this is likely a read error. V and J are TRBV7-2 and TRBJ2-5; tentatively, D is TRBD2 (5 bases). Germline lookup yields CDR1 SGHTA and CDR2 FQGNSA. This CDR3 comprises 12 residues. The V end was cut by 1 base, the J end by 8 bases, with 8 bases between. CDR3 bases: TGTGCCAGCAGCTTAGAGGGAGATACCCAGTACCTC. It codes for CASSLEGDTQYL.

This sequence joins TRBV5-6 and TRBJ2-3; D unclear. Germline V CDR1 and CDR2: SGHDT, YYEEEE. The CDR3 loop spans 13 amino acids. Trimming left V 0 bases short and J 6 bases short, with 8 bases between. In DNA, the CDR3 is TGTGCCAGCAGCTTGGACCCTCGGGATACGCAGTATTTT. This codes for CASSLDPRDTQYF.